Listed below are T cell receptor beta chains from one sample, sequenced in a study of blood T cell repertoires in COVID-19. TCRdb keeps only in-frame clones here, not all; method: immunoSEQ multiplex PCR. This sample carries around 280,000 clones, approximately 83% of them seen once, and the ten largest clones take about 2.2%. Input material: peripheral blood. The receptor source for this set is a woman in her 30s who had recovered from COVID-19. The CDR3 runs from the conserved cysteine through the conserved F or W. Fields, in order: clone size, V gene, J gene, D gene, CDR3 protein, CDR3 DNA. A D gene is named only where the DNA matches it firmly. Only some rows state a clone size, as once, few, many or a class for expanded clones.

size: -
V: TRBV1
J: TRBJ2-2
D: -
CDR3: CTSSSGRLAGVPTGELFF
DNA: TGCACCAGCAGCTCCGGTCGGCTAGCGGGGGTTCCCACCGGGGAGCTGTTTTTT

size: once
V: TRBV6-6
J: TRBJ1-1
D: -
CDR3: CASSYSPGAVNEAFF
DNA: TGTGCCAGCAGTTACTCGCCGGGAGCCGTTAACGAAGCTTTCTTT

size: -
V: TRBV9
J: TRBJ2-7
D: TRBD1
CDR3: CASSADGGQGGFRQYF
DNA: TGTGCCAGCAGCGCGGATGGGGGACAGGGGGGTTTCAGGCAGTACTTC

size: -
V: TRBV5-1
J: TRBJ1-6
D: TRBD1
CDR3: CASSLAGQAYNSPLHF
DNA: TGCGCCAGCAGCTTGGCCGGACAGGCATATAATTCACCCCTCCACTTT

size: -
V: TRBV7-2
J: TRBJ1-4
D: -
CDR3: CASSPRGSTNEKLFF
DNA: TGTGCCAGCAGCCCACGAGGGTCAACTAATGAAAAACTGTTTTTT

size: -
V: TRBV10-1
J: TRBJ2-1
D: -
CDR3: CASSESRGSGSGEQFF
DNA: TGCGCCAGCAGTGAGTCCAGAGGGTCGGGGAGTGGTGAGCAGTTCTTC

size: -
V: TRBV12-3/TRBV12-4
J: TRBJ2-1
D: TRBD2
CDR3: CASGTRDYNEQFF
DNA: TGTGCCAGCGGGACTAGGGACTACAATGAGCAGTTCTTC

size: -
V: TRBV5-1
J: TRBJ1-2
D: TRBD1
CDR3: CASSPGQGDYGYTF
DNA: TGCGCCAGCAGCCCCGGACAGGGAGACTATGGCTACACCTTC

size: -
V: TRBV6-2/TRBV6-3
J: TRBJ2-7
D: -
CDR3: CASSSPRGGEAFEQYF
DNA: TGTGCCAGCAGTTCCCCCCGAGGAGGGGAGGCCTTCGAGCAGTACTTC

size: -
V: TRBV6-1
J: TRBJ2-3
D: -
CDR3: CASSEGGDDTQYF
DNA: TGTGCCAGCAGTGAAGGCGGGGATGATACGCAGTATTTT

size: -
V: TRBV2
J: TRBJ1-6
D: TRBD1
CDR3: CASTDRANAYNSPLHF
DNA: TGTGCCAGCACAGACAGGGCCAACGCCTATAATTCACCCCTCCACTTT

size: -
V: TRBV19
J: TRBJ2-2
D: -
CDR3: CASIGGAPDTGELFF
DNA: TGTGCCAGTATAGGGGGGGCGCCGGACACCGGGGAGCTGTTTTTT

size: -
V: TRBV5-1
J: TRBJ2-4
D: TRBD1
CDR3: CASSSGTGGNIQYF
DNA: TGCGCCAGCAGCTCCGGGACAGGGGGGAACATTCAGTACTTC

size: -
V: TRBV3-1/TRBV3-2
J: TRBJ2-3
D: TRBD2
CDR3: CASSQGFGLATDTQYF
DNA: TGTGCCAGCAGCCAAGGTTTCGGACTAGCCACAGATACGCAGTATTTT

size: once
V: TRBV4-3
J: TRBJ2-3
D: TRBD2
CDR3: CASSQEPPSRLAGYTDTQYF
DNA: TGCGCCAGCAGCCAAGAACCCCCCTCGAGGCTAGCGGGATACACAGATACGCAGTATTTT

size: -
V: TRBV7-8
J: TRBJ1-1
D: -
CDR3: CASSSDPQSRGAFF
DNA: TGTGCCAGCAGCTCCGATCCCCAATCTAGGGGAGCTTTCTTT

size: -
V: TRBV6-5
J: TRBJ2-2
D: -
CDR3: CASGRDAVGELFF
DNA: TGTGCCAGCGGCAGGGATGCTGTCGGGGAGCTGTTTTTT

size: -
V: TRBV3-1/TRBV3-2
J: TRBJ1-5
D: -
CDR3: CASSLNRDRNQPQHF
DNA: TGTGCCAGCAGCCTGAACAGGGACCGCAATCAGCCCCAGCATTTT

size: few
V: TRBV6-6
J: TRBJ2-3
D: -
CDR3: CASSYSNSAADTQYF
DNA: TGTGCCAGCAGTTACTCGAACTCGGCGGCAGATACGCAGTATTTT

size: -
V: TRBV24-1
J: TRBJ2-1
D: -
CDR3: CATSDFIGDEQFF
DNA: TGTGCCACCAGTGATTTTATAGGGGATGAGCAGTTCTTC

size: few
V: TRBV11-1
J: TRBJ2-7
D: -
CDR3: CASSVGAPLYEQYF
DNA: TGTGCCAGCAGCGTGGGAGCCCCTCTTTACGAGCAGTACTTC

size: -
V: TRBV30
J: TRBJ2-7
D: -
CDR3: CAWGRSLSYEQYF
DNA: TGTGCCTGGGGGAGGAGCCTCTCCTACGAGCAGTACTTC

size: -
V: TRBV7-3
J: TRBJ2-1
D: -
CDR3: CASSPRSSLSYNEQFF
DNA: TGTGCCAGCAGCCCAAGGAGTAGTCTCTCCTACAATGAGCAGTTCTTC

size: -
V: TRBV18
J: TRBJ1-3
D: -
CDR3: CASSPEGVDGNTIYF
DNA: TGTGCCAGCTCACCCGAGGGGGTGGACGGAAACACCATATATTTT

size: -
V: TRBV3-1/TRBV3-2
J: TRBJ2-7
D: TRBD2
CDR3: CASSPLLAGAYEQYF
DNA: TGTGCCAGCAGCCCCCTACTAGCGGGGGCCTACGAGCAGTACTTC

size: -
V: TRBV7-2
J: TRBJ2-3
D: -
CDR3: CASSPARDTQYF
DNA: TGTGCCAGCAGCCCCGCCAGGGATACGCAGTATTTT

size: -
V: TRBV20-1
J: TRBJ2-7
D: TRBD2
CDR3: CSASAGLAYEQYF
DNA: TGCAGTGCCAGTGCGGGACTAGCCTACGAGCAGTACTTC

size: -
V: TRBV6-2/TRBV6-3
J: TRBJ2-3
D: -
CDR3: CASSSYTDTQYF
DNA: TGTGCCAGCAGTTCCTACACAGATACGCAGTATTTT

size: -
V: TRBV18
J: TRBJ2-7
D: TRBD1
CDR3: CASSLGQGVSYEQYF
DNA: TGTGCCAGCTCACTGGGACAGGGGGTTTCCTACGAGCAGTACTTC

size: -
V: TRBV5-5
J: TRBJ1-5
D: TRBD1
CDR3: CASSSGTERFQPQHF
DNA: TGTGCCAGCAGCTCCGGGACAGAACGATTTCAGCCCCAGCATTTT

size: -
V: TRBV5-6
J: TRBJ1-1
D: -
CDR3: CASSSVMNTEAFF
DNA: TGTGCCAGCAGTTCGGTAATGAACACTGAAGCTTTCTTT

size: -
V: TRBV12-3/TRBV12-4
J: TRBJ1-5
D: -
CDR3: CASGQNQPQHF
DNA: TGTGCCAGCGGGCAGAATCAGCCCCAGCATTTT

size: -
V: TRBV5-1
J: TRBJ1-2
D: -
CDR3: CASSLSTLGGYTF
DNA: TGCGCCAGCAGCTTGTCAACACTCGGGGGCTACACCTTC

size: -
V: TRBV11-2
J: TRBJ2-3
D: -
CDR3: CASSSLVVDTQYF
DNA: TGTGCCAGCAGCTCCCTAGTAGTAGATACGCAGTATTTT

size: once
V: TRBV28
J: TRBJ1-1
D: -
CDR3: CASSSGRGRVGTEAFF
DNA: TGTGCCAGCAGTTCAGGGCGCGGGAGGGTTGGGACTGAAGCTTTCTTT

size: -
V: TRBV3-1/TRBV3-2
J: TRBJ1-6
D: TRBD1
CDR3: CASSQRPTGNSPLHF
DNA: TGTGCCAGCAGCCAACGCCCGACAGGGAATTCACCCCTCCACTTT

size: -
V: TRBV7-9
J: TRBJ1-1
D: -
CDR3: CASSSAGEAEAFF
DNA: TGTGCCAGCAGCTCCGCAGGGGAAGCTGAAGCTTTCTTT

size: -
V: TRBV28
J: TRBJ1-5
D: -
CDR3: CASSRGGNNQPQHF
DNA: TGTGCCAGCAGTCGAGGAGGCAATAATCAGCCCCAGCATTTT

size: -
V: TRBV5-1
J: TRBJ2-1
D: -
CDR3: CASSRAYNEQFF
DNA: TGCGCCAGCAGCCGTGCCTACAATGAGCAGTTCTTC

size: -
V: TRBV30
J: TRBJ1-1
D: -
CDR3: CAFEGQMNTEAFF
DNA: TGTGCCTTTGAAGGACAGATGAACACTGAAGCTTTCTTT

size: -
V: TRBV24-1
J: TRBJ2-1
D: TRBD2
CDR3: CATSDRGRGLAGMDEQFF
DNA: TGTGCCACCAGTGATCGGGGTAGGGGACTAGCGGGAATGGATGAGCAGTTCTTC

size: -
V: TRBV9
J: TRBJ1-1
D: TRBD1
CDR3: CASSVTGDGTEAFF
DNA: TGTGCCAGCAGCGTAACAGGGGACGGGACTGAAGCTTTCTTT

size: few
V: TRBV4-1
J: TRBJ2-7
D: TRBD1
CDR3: CASSRGTVIYEQYF
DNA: TGCGCCAGCAGCCGAGGGACAGTGATCTACGAGCAGTACTTC

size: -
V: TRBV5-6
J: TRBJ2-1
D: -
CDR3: CASRLLEIEQFF
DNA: TGTGCCAGCAGATTGTTGGAGATTGAGCAGTTCTTC

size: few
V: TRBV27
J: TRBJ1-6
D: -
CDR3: CASSIGYGEYTSPLHF
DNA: TGTGCCAGCAGCATCGGGTACGGGGAGTACACCTCACCCCTCCACTTT

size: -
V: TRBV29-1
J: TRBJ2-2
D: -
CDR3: CSVAPGANTGELFF
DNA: TGCAGCGTTGCCCCCGGGGCGAACACCGGGGAGCTGTTTTTT

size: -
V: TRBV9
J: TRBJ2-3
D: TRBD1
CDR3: CASSVGTGGGDTQYF
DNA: TGTGCCAGCAGCGTAGGGACAGGGGGTGGAGATACGCAGTATTTT

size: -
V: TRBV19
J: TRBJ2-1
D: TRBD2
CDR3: CASRRTSGGSYNEQFF
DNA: TGTGCCAGTAGACGGACTAGCGGGGGGTCCTACAATGAGCAGTTCTTC